This T cell receptor (beta chain) was retrieved from a study of metastatic and nonmetastatic thyroid tumors. For the study at large: Comparative analysis of repertoires was undertaken across blood and tumor or nodule tissue obtained from malignant and benign thyroid patients. Whole-study findings and limits: TCR beta diversity was reportedly significantly higher in malignant thyroid tumors than benign nodules, in blood and tumor.

In the original workflow: The distant-metastasis classifier for papillary thyroid cancer was built from CDR3 differences across clinicopathological groups. TCRdb reprocessed the PCR reads using MiXCR. TCRdb's processing, not the study's, gives the V and J calls here. The table lists 40,000 to 55,000 clones, roughly 15% of them singletons. Before thyroid surgery, none of the patients had received any treatment. Losses at the gene ends were 7 bases for V and 6 bases for J; bases not matched to a gene: 9. CDR3 size: 15 residues. Germline assignment: CDR1 MDHEN and CDR2 SYDVKM. The sample holds many counts of this clone. As yet, its antigen is unknown.

This receptor was identified in a female donor with papillary thyroid cancer or a benign thyroid nodule (not recorded which). Some clones in this sample may be carry-over from other donors' samples. Sequencing was done on a sample of blood. The chain joins TRBV28 to TRBJ1-1; 12 bases map to TRBD1. DNA for the CDR3: TGTGCCAGCACTCGACCGGGACAGGGGGCGGCTGAAGCTTTCTTT. It is translated as CASTRPGQGAAEAFF.